The T cell receptor beta chain described here comes from a study of Ad26.COV2.S vaccination and SARS-CoV-2 variants (dated by TCRdb to the early 2020s). General notes on the study: Vaccine-arm donors were drawn from COV1001, a multicentre, randomized, double-blind, placebo-controlled phase I-IIa trial of Ad26.COV2.S in healthy adults. TCRbeta repertoire sequencing served as the tool for gauging how specific and how broad the SARS-CoV-2-reactive T cell receptors were following Ad26.COV2.S vaccination. Trial participants were randomized into five groups of five, in which low-dose or high-dose Ad26.COV2.S was given once or twice, or placebo was given on both occasions. Ad26.COV2.S was given intramuscularly at 5x10^10 or 1x10^11 viral particles, as a single shot or as two shots 56 days apart. Investigators remained blinded to trial group allocation during experiments and outcome assessment. A total of approximately 32 samples were included in the TCR-sequenced set, comprising around 19 Ad26.COV2.S vaccine recipients, 5 placebo recipients and 8 SARS-CoV-2 convalescent individuals. Points the paper makes about the study in general: The study was not powered to compare responses between vaccine doses or regimens. The authors noted that total T cell responses may have been underestimated by the TCR breadth and depth analyses. Non-spike TCR breadth was comparable between vaccine and placebo recipients, consistent with the vaccine containing only spike. Spike-specific TCR breadth was higher in Ad26.COV2.S recipients than in placebo recipients (P = 0.0014). After vaccination, spike-specific CD8+ and CD4+ T cell responses were reported to show substantial breadth.

The CDR3 numbers 14 residues from cysteine through phenylalanine. CDR3 DNA is the only sequence kept; it has 42 bases, read in frame from the first base. CDR1 and CDR2 are read off the germline V gene (reference sequence) as LNHDA and SQIVND. V ends up 0 bases short and J 8 bases short, with an unmatched junction base count of 4. The immunoSEQ Assay was the method used to sequence TCRbeta CDR3 regions. After extraction, genomic DNA underwent amplification by bias-controlled multiplex PCR, followed by high-throughput sequencing. Turning to the authors' computational methods: Collapsing and filtering of sequences were performed to quantify the absolute abundance of each unique TCRbeta CDR3 region. T cell fraction was estimated by normalizing TCRbeta template counts to usable DNA, with usable DNA measured through amplification of reference genes found in all nucleated cells. Repertoire TCRs were annotated as SARS-CoV-2-specific when V gene, CDR3 amino acid sequence and J gene were exactly matched to a known reactive TCR set. The reference SARS-CoV-2 TCR set came from MIRA and was filtered for enrichment in COVID-19-positive ImmuneCODE repertoires, removing public or cross-reactive TCRs. Based on the MIRA antigens, annotated TCRs were further analysed at the level of specific ORF or position within ORF. Breadth was defined as the number of annotated unique rearrangements divided by the total number of unique productive rearrangements, and depth was defined as the summed frequency of the annotated unique rearrangements. Two-sided Wilcoxon rank-sum tests were applied when comparing TCR breadth between groups. TCRdb stores this immuneACCESS table with in-frame sequences only. Part of the clones is absent; in the studies checked, under half of the shortfall reflects unresolved V genes, and no reason is known for the rest. Clonal size and the V and J genes are those of that table, whereas D and trimming came from the DNA. The sample includes about 380,000 clones, with 83% observed a single time. The top ten clonotypes cover nearly 7.5% of the sample.

The treatment or condition label for this specimen denotes: roughly 18 received Ad26.COV2.S at low or high dose, single or two shots; five or six received placebo; per-sample allocation not given. Repertoires of vaccine and placebo recipients were sequenced from samples taken on day 63 after the first injection. Between 29 July and 7 August 2020, Cohort 1b enrolled approximately 26 adults aged 18-55 years at one site in Boston, USA. As a vaccine, Ad26.COV2.S was a replication-incompetent adenovirus type 26 vector that expressed a prefusion-stabilized SARS-CoV-2 spike protein derived from the original Wuhan strain. Concerning this clone: The antigen this receptor binds is unknown. No base quality information exists; no much larger clone differs at one position.

The rearrangement joined TRBV19 to TRBJ1-5; 7 nucleotides in the junction match TRBD1. The receptor was isolated from a person between 18 and 65 years old who received the Ad26.COV2.S COVID-19 vaccine or a placebo. The sample here was peripheral blood, taken in a trial of Ad26.COV2.S vaccine versus placebo. The DNA reads TGTGCCAGTAGTATAGACCCAGGGGGAAAGCCCCAGCATTTT. Its protein is CASSIDPGGKPQHF.